This T cell receptor beta chain was found in a study of beta chain features in type 1 diabetes. The CDR3 has 14 amino acids. V was cut by 3 bases and J by 1 base, with 6 bases left in between. Germline V gene lookup returns CDR1 MNHEY and CDR2 SMNVEV (reference sequence). Every isolated RNA sample was fully reverse transcribed, so sequencing captured expressed TCRB transcripts. The assay was immunoSEQ multiplex PCR, and TCRdb's table has in-frame clones only and misses some. The sample includes roughly 400,000 clones, over 12% seen only once; the top ten take about 0.02%. Study-wide findings and caveats: Patients and controls would be equally affected if PCR favored shorter templates.

This clone was recorded a few times. Its antigen is not known. The TCR originated in a woman under 30 in good health. The chain employs TRBV27 and TRBJ2-2; D is unresolved. Specimen: naive CD4+ T cells from blood. CDR3: CASSFYRNTGELFF. The CDR3 region has the DNA TGTGCCAGCAGTTTCTACAGGAACACCGGGGAGCTGTTTTTT.